This T cell receptor beta chain is from a study of blood T cell repertoires in COVID-19. Study overall: Some COVID-19 samples were acute and others convalescent; all came from the United States, Italy and Spain.

Notes on this clone: At one end, the junction sequence differs from germline, possibly due to a read error.

The assay was immunoSEQ multiplex PCR, and TCRdb's table has in-frame clones only and misses some. The table shows tens of thousands of clones, with approximately 90% occurring only once. This CDR3 comprises 17 residues. Per the germline V gene, CDR1 is SGHTA and CDR2 is FQGNSA. This TCR was sampled from a man aged 50 or older with acute or convalescent COVID-19. The rearrangement joins TRBV7-2 to TRBJ2-5; 15 bases are shared with TRBD2. Sequencing was performed on peripheral blood. The CDR3 here is CASSPRGLAGGPGVENF. The CDR3 DNA follows: TGTGCCAGCAGCCCCCGAGGACTAGCGGGAGGGCCCGGGGTCGAAAACTTC.